This T cell receptor (beta chain) stems from a study of vaccination and CD4 T cells after COVID-19. Overall study: Nasal swab PCR had shown SARS-CoV-2 positivity in the convalescent patients (about 10 mild cases, one severe case). Study-wide results and caveats: In convalescent patients, a median about 90% of reactive clones appeared only post-vaccination.

Regarding treatment: approximately 11-day PBMC culture with coronavirus spike peptide pools or control peptides (ViraFEST assay). Cultured CD4+ T-cell DNA underwent Oncomine TCR Beta short-read sequencing. MiXCR, run by TCRdb on the PCR reads, gives a single entry per CDR3 protein. The repertoire has 2,500 to 3,500 distinct CDR3 sequences, about 79% of them found once; the top ten carry 25% to 30%. As for this clonotype: What it recognizes is unknown.

In germline, CDR1 is MNHNS, CDR2 SASEGT. The trim removed 6 bases at V and 7 bases at J, leaving 8 bases unmatched. The CDR3 spans 14 residues. The chain is built from TRBV6-1 and TRBJ2-4; TRBD1 matches 8 bases. The sequence derives from a human donor who had recovered from COVID-19. Sequenced sample: CD4+ T cells from blood, cultured in vitro. The DNA of the CDR3 is TGTGCCAGCAGCCCCCGGACAGGGCCCAACATTCAGTACTTC. It translates to CASSPRTGPNIQYF.